A selection of T cell receptor beta chains follows, all from one sample in a study of cytomegalovirus exposure and HLA in healthy donors. Produced via immunoSEQ multiplex PCR; TCRdb's table is partial and in-frame only. This sample has about 130,000 clones, with around 82% found just once. The sequenced sample was PBMCs. Receptors were obtained from a man aged 45-60 years in good health and CMV-seronegative. Each CDR3 is given with its conserved first and last residue. The D gene is left open where the match is weak. Size tells how often a clone was seen (once, few, many) or the class of an expanded clone, and some rows leave it out.

v_call	clone_size	j_call	d_call	cdr3_aa	cdr3_nt
TRBV29-1	.	TRBJ1-3	.	CSVSSGNTIYF	TGCAGCGTTTCGTCTGGAAACACCATATATTTT
TRBV7-3	.	TRBJ2-5	TRBD2	CASSMTSAIQETQYF	TGTGCCAGCAGCATGACTAGCGCCATACAAGAGACCCAGTACTTC
TRBV7-9	.	TRBJ2-7	.	CASSLTGHEQYF	TGTGCCAGCAGCTTAACAGGGCACGAGCAGTACTTC
TRBV9	.	TRBJ2-1	.	CASSVTPGSSYNEQFF	TGTGCCAGCAGCGTAACACCCGGGAGTTCCTACAATGAGCAGTTCTTC
TRBV29-1	few	TRBJ1-1	.	CSVEGGLGTEAFF	TGCAGCGTTGAGGGGGGTTTGGGCACTGAAGCTTTCTTT
TRBV7-2	once	TRBJ1-6	.	CASSPLGGDNSPLHF	TGTGCCAGCAGCCCCCTGGGAGGGGATAATTCACCCCTCCACTTT
TRBV18	.	TRBJ1-2	TRBD1	CASSPQPGQGTGYTF	TGTGCCAGCTCACCACAACCGGGACAGGGGACCGGCTACACCTTC
TRBV27	.	TRBJ2-1	TRBD2	CASTRLAGLNEQFF	TGTGCCAGCACTCGACTAGCGGGACTGAATGAGCAGTTCTTC
TRBV5-1	.	TRBJ1-5	TRBD1	CASSLVGTGAVSYNQPQHF	TGCGCCAGCAGCTTGGTGGGGACAGGGGCCGTGAGTTACAATCAGCCCCAGCATTTT
TRBV28	.	TRBJ2-7	TRBD1	CASSLGQGRPYEQYF	TGTGCCAGCAGTTTGGGACAGGGGCGTCCTTACGAGCAGTACTTC
TRBV4-3	many	TRBJ1-1	.	CASSQVEGINTEAFF	TGCGCCAGCAGCCAAGTGGAGGGGATTAACACTGAAGCTTTCTTT
TRBV15	.	TRBJ1-5	.	CATSRDSSRDQPQHF	TGTGCCACCAGCAGAGATTCGTCCCGCGATCAGCCCCAGCATTTT
TRBV6-6	.	TRBJ1-4	.	CASSYGAGENEKLFF	TGTGCCAGCAGTTACGGCGCAGGGGAAAATGAAAAACTGTTTTTT
TRBV7-9	.	TRBJ1-2	TRBD1	CASRDREDHGYTF	TGTGCCAGCAGGGACAGGGAGGACCATGGCTACACCTTC
TRBV7-9	.	TRBJ1-1	.	CASSLGQPKEAFF	TGTGCCAGCAGCTTAGGACAGCCTAAGGAAGCTTTCTTT
TRBV7-9	.	TRBJ1-5	TRBD1	CASSSTGRTGDAQGPQHF	TGTGCCAGCAGCTCAACAGGCAGGACAGGGGATGCCCAGGGGCCCCAGCATTTT
TRBV15	.	TRBJ2-4	.	CATSREGRGSVRNIQYF	TGTGCCACCAGCAGAGAAGGGCGGGGTTCGGTTAGAAACATTCAGTACTTC
TRBV5-4	.	TRBJ2-3	.	CASSLPGMGTDTQYF	TGTGCCAGCAGCCTACCCGGGATGGGCACAGATACGCAGTATTTT
TRBV19	.	TRBJ1-5	.	CASSIGTADSNQPQHF	TGTGCCAGTAGTATTGGGACTGCCGATAGCAATCAGCCCCAGCATTTT
TRBV28	.	TRBJ2-5	.	CASSPLHRAGGIQETQYF	TGTGCCAGCAGTCCCCTCCACCGAGCAGGGGGGATCCAAGAGACCCAGTACTTC
TRBV7-8	few	TRBJ1-2	.	CASSLAESYGYTF	TGTGCCAGCAGCTTAGCAGAGAGCTATGGCTACACCTTC
TRBV15	.	TRBJ1-5	.	CATSRDTVAGSQPQHF	TGTGCCACCAGCAGAGATACTGTCGCAGGGTCTCAGCCCCAGCATTTT
TRBV6-5	.	TRBJ2-7	TRBD2	CASSASSGPYEQYF	TGTGCCAGCAGTGCCTCTAGCGGACCCTACGAGCAGTACTTC
TRBV7-2	.	TRBJ2-3	.	CASIRGSSTDTQYF	TGTGCCAGCATTAGGGGCTCTAGCACAGATACGCAGTATTTT
TRBV15	.	TRBJ2-7	.	CATSRGAANEQYF	TGTGCCACCAGCAGAGGGGCTGCCAACGAGCAGTACTTC